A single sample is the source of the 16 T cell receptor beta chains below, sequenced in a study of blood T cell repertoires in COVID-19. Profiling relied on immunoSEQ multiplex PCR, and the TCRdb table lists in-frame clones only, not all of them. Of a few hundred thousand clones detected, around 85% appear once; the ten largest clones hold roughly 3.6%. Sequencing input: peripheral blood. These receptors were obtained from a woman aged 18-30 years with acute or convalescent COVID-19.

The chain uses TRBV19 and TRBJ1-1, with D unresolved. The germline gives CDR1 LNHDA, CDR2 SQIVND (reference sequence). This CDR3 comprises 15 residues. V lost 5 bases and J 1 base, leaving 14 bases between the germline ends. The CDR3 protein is CASSPRWRENTEAFF. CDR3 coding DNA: TGTGCCAGTAGTCCCCGTTGGAGGGAGAACACTGAAGCTTTCTTT.

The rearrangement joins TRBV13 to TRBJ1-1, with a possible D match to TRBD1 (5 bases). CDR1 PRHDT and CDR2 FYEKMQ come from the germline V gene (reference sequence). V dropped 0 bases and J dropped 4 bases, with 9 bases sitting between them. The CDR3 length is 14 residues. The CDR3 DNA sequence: TGTGCCAGCAGCTTAGGGGGGCCAGCCACTGAAGCTTTCTTT. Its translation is CASSLGGPATEAFF.

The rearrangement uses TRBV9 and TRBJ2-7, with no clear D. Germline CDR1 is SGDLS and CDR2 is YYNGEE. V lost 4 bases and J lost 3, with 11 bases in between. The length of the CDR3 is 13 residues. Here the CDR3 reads CASSSTLSYEQYF. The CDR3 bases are TGTGCCAGCAGCTCGACACTGAGCTACGAGCAGTACTTC.

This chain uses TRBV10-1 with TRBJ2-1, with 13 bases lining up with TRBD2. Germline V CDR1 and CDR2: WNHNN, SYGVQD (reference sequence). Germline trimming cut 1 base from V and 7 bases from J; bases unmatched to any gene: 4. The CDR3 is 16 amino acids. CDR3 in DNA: TGCGCCAGCAGTGAGTTAGGACTAGCGGGGGATAATGAGCAGTTCTTC. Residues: CASSELGLAGDNEQFF.

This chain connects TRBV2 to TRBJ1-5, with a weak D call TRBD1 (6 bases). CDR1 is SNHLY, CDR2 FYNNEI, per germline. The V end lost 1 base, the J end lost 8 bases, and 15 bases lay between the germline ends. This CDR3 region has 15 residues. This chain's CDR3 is CASSEGLGATEPQHF. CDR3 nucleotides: TGTGCCAGCAGTGAAGGATTGGGGGCCACGGAGCCCCAGCATTTT. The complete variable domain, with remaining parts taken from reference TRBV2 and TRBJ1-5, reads EPEVTQTPSHQVTQMGQEVILRCVPISNHLYFYWYRQILGQKVEFLVSFYNNEISEKSEIFDDQFSVERPDGSNFTLKIRSTKLEDSAMYFCASSEGLGATEPQHFGDGTRLSIL.

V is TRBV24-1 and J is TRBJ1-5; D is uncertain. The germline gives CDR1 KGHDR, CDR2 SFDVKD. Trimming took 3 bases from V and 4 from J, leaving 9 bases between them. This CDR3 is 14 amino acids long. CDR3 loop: CATSDARGNQPQHF. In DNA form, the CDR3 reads TGTGCCACCAGTGATGCTAGAGGGAATCAGCCCCAGCATTTT.

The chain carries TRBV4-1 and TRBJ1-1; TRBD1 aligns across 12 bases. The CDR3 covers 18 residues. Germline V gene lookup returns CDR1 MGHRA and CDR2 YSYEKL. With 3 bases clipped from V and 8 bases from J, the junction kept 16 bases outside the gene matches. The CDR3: CASSHLPGQGAKGREAFF. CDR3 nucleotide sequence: TGCGCCAGCAGCCACCTCCCGGGACAGGGGGCGAAGGGAAGGGAAGCTTTCTTT.

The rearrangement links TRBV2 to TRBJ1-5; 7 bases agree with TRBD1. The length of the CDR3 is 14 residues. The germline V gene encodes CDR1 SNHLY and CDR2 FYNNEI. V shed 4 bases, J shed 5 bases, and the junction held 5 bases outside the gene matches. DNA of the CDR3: TGTGCCAGCAGTGTACAGGGGATGGATCAGCCCCAGCATTTT. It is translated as CASSVQGMDQPQHF.

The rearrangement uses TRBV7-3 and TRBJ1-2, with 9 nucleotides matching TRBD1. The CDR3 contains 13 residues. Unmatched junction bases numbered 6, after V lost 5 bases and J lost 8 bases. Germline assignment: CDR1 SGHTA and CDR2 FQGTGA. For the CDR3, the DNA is TGTGCCAGCAGCCCCGGGACAGGGCGCGGCTACACCTTC. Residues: CASSPGTGRGYTF. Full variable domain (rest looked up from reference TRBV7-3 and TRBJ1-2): GAGVSQTPSNKVTEKGKYVELRCDPISGHTALYWYRQSLGQGPEFLIYFQGTGAADDSGLPNDRFFAVRPEGSVSTLKIQRTERGDSAVYLCASSPGTGRGYTFGSGTRLTVV.

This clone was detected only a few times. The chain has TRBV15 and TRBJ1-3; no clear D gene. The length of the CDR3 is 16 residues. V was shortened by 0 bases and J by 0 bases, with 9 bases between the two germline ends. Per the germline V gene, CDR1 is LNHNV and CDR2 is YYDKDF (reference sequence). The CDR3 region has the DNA TGTGCCACCAGCAGAGATACGGGTAACTCTGGAAACACCATATATTTT. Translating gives CATSRDTGNSGNTIYF.

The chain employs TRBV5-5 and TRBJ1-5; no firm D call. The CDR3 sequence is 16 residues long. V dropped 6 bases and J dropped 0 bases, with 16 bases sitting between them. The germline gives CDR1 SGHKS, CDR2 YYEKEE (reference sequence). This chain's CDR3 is CASTPAPGYSNQPQHF. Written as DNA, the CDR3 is TGTGCCAGCACCCCTGCCCCGGGTTATAGCAATCAGCCCCAGCATTTT.

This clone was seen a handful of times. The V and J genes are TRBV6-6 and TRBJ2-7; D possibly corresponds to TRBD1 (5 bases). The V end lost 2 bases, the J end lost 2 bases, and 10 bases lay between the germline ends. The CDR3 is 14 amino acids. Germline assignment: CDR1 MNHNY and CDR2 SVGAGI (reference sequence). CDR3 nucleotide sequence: TGTGCCAGCAGTTACCAGGGCTTAACCTACGAGCAGTACTTC. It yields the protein CASSYQGLTYEQYF.

CDR3 sequence reads: CASSGEGQGITTCYEQYF. Here the CDR3 DNA reads TGTGCCAGCAGCGGAGAGGGACAGGGGATCACCACCTGCTACGAGCAGTACTTC. The chain couples TRBV21-1 to TRBJ2-7; the D segment call TRBD1 is taken from the table without a DNA check. TRBV21-1 is a listed pseudogene. This CDR3 is 18 amino acids long.

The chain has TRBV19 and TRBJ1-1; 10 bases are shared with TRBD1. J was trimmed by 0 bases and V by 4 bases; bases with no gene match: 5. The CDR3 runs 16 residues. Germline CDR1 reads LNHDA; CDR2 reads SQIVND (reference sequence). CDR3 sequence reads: CASSSPTGGLNTEAFF. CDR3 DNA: TGTGCCAGTAGTAGCCCGACAGGGGGCCTGAACACTGAAGCTTTCTTT. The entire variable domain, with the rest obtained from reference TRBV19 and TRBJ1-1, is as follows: DGGITQSPKYLFRKEGQNVTLSCEQNLNHDAMYWYRQDPGQGLRLIYYSQIVNDFQKGDIAEGYSVSREKKESFPLTVTSAQKNPTAFYLCASSSPTGGLNTEAFFGQGTRLTVV.

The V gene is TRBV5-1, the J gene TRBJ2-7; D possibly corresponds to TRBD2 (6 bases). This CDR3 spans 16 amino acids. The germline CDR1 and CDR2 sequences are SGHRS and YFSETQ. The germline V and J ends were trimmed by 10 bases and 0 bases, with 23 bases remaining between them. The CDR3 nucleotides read TGCGCCTCCTCTCACTTCCGGGACTGGGCCTCCTACGAGCAGTACTTC. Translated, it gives CASSHFRDWASYEQYF.

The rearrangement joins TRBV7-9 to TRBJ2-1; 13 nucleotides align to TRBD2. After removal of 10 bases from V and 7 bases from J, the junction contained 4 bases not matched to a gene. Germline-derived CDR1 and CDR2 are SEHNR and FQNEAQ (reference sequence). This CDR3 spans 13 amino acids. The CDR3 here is CATPGLAGNEQFF. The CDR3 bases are TGTGCCACCCCGGGACTAGCGGGAAATGAGCAGTTCTTC.